These 9 T cell receptor beta chains share one sample of origin, sequenced in a study of blood T cell repertoires in COVID-19. Assay used: immunoSEQ multiplex PCR; TCRdb lists only in-frame clones, some missing. The table shows roughly 68,000 clones, with 65% to 90% occurring only once. Sequenced sample: peripheral blood. All receptors come from an older man with active COVID-19.

The chain carries TRBV6-5 and TRBJ1-6; possibly TRBD1 for D (5 bases). The germline CDR1 and CDR2 sequences are MNHEY and SVGAGI. This CDR3 has 14 amino acids. Trimming pared 6 bases from V and 7 bases from J, leaving 13 bases between. In DNA, the CDR3 is TGTGCCAGCAGGCCCCGGGACTCCAATTCACCCCTCCACTTT. Translated, it gives CASRPRDSNSPLHF.

This clone was detected only a few times. This chain connects TRBV19 to TRBJ2-7; 7 bases are shared with TRBD2. The trim removed 3 bases at V and 4 bases at J, leaving 3 bases unmatched. From germline, CDR1 is LNHDA and CDR2 SQIVND (reference sequence). The length of the CDR3 is 13 residues. CDR3 sequence (DNA): TGTGCCAGTAGTATGGGGGGACTATACGAGCAGTACTTC. Its protein is CASSMGGLYEQYF.

The gene calls are TRBV9 and TRBJ2-3; 11 nucleotides line up with TRBD1. In germline, CDR1 is SGDLS, CDR2 YYNGEE. Trimming took 7 bases from V and 3 from J; bases not matched to a gene: 4. The CDR3 length is 14 residues. CDR3 DNA: TGTGCCAGCCCTCGGGACAGGGGGACAGATACGCAGTATTTT. Its translation is CASPRDRGTDTQYF.

The chain employs TRBV9 and TRBJ2-2; D is possibly TRBD2 (6 bases). From germline, CDR1 is SGDLS and CDR2 YYNGEE. CDR3 size: 16 residues. V dropped 3 bases and J dropped 1 base, with 13 bases sitting between them. The CDR3 coding sequence is TGTGCCAGCAGCGACTGGACTACCAAGAACACCGGGGAGCTGTTTTTT. The encoded protein is CASSDWTTKNTGELFF. The variable domain in full, completed from reference TRBV9 and TRBJ2-2, reads DSGVTQTPKHLITATGQRVTLRCSPRSGDLSVYWYQQSLDQGLQFLIQYYNGEERAKGNILERFSAQQFPDLHSELNLSSLELGDSALYFCASSDWTTKNTGELFFGEGSRLTVL.

The chain links TRBV4-1 to TRBJ1-2; D perhaps matches TRBD1 (5 bases). Trimming took off 1 base at V and 6 bases at J, with 15 bases between the two ends. The CDR3 covers 15 residues. Germline values: CDR1 MGHRA, CDR2 YSYEKL. CDR3 sequence reads: CASSQAEGLINGYTF. The DNA for the CDR3 is TGCGCCAGCAGCCAAGCTGAGGGACTTATAAATGGCTACACCTTC.

V gene TRBV29-1 combines with J gene TRBJ2-5, with 10 bases identical to TRBD1. Germline CDR1 and CDR2: SQVTM and ANQGSEA. This CDR3 region has 15 residues. The V and J ends lost 6 bases and 5 bases, in that order; junction bases with no gene match: 12. CDR3 DNA sequence: TGCAGCGTGGGGAAGGACAGGGGGTATACTGAGACCCAGTACTTC. Its protein is CSVGKDRGYTETQYF.

The rearrangement uses TRBV29-1 and TRBJ2-6, with TRBD1 matching over 7 bases. J lost 4 bases, V lost 4 bases, and 7 bases had no gene match. The CDR3 length is 15 residues. Looked up from germline, CDR1 is SQVTM and CDR2 is ANQGSEA. The CDR3 DNA reads as TGCAGCGTTGGACAGGGATCTGTGGGGGCCAACGTCCTGACTTTC. It yields the protein CSVGQGSVGANVLTF.

This chain joins TRBV19 and TRBJ1-1; the D gene is possibly TRBD1 (5 bases). In germline, CDR1 is LNHDA, CDR2 SQIVND (reference sequence). The CDR3 has 15 amino acids. V was clipped by 0 bases and J by 4 bases, with 12 bases between them. The CDR3 coding sequence is TGTGCCAGTAGTATAGATCAGGGTATTCCCACTGAAGCTTTCTTT. Its protein is CASSIDQGIPTEAFF.

This clone came up a few times. The genes are TRBV6-5 and TRBJ1-3, with a tentative D call TRBD1 (6 bases). V lost 2 bases and J 0 bases, leaving 8 bases between the germline ends. The germline V gene has CDR1 MNHEY and CDR2 SVGAGI. The CDR3 runs 15 residues. The CDR3 sequence: CASSYGRGSGNTIYF. CDR3 DNA sequence: TGTGCCAGCAGTTACGGCAGGGGCTCTGGAAACACCATATATTTT.